This T cell receptor beta chain is from a study of somatic mutations in cytotoxic T cells in rheumatoid arthritis. Study conclusions and caveats: With age, CD8+ clonality increased in rheumatoid arthritis patients, whereas no such increase appeared in healthy controls.

CDR1 is SGHRS, CDR2 YFSETQ, per germline. The CDR3 runs 14 residues. V lost 4 bases and J 4 bases, leaving 15 bases between the germline ends. Clones were read by immunoSEQ multiplex PCR, and TCRdb kept only the in-frame ones, dropping some. Of approximately 12,000 clones listed, roughly four fifths are singletons. Remarks on this clone: Its antigen is as yet unknown.

The specimen was CD8+ T cells sorted from blood. The genes are TRBV5-1 and TRBJ2-7; D gene unclear. The TCR originated in a woman aged 40 to 49 in good health. CDR3 sequence reads: CASSQFGEGYEQYF. The CDR3 DNA reads TGCGCCAGCAGCCAATTTGGGGAAGGGTACGAGCAGTACTTC.